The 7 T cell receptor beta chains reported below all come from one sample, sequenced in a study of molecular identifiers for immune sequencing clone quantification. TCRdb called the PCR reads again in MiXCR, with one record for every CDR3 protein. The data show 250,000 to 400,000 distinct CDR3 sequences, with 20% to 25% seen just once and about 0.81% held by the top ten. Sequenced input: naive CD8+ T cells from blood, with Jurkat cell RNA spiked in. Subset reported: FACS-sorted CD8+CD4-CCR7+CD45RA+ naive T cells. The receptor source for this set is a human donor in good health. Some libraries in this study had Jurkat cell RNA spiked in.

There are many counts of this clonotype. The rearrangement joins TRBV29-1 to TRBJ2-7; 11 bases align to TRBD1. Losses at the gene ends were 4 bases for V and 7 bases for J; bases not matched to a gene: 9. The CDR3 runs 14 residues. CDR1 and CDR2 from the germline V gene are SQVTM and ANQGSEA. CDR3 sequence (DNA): TGCAGCGTTGGTAGGGGACAGGGGGACCGAGAGCAGTACTTC. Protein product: CSVGRGQGDREQYF.

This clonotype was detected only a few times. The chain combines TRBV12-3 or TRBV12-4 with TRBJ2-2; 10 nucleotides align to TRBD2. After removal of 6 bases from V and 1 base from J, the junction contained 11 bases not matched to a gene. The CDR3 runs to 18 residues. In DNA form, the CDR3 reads TGTGCCAGCAGAAATATGGGGGGACTAGCGATGAACACCGGGGAGCTGTTTTTT. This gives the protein CASRNMGGLAMNTGELFF.

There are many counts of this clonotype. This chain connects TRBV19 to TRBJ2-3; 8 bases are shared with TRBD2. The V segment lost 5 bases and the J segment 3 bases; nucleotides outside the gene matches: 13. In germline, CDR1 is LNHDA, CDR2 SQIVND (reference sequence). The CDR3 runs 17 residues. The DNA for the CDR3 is TGTGCCAGTAGTCCCTGGTCGCGGGAGGCACCTACAGATACGCAGTATTTT. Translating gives CASSPWSREAPTDTQYF.

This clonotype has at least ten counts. The CDR3 spells CASSLGTERSNEKLFF. The CDR3 DNA sequence: TGTGCCAGCAGCCTCGGGACAGAGCGCTCTAATGAAAAACTGTTTTTT. This sequence joins TRBV12-3 or TRBV12-4 and TRBJ1-4; 7 nucleotides align to TRBD1. J was trimmed by 3 bases and V by 6 bases; bases with no gene match: 10. The CDR3 contains 16 residues.

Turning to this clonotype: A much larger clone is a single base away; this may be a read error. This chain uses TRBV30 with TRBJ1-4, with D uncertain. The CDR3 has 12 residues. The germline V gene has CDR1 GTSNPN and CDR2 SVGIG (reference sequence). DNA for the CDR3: TGTGCCTGGAGCGACGGTAATAAAAAACTGTTTTTT. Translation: CAWSDGNKKLFF.

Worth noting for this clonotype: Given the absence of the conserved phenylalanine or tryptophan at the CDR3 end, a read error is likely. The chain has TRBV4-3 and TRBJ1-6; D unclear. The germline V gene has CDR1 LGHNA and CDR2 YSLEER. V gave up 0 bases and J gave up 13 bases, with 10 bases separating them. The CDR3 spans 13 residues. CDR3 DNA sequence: TGCGCCAGCAGCCAAGACCGGACGTGGCCCCTCCACCTT. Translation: CASSQDRTWPLHL.

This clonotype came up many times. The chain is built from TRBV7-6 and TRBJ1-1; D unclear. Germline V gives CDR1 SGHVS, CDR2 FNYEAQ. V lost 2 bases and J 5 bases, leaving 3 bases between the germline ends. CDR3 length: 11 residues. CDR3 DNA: TGTGCCAGCAGCTTATGGACTGAAGCTTTCTTT. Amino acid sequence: CASSLWTEAFF.